The following is a T cell receptor (beta chain) sequence with its context. Per the authors' pipeline: Nucleated cell number was recorded as an estimate derived from reference gene primer amplification. Some clones are missing from TCRdb's copy, which holds only in-frame ones; the method was immunoSEQ multiplex PCR. V and J calls and clone size come straight from that table; D and trimming were deduced from the DNA. Of roughly 100,000 clones listed, around nine tenths are singletons. The source of the sample is a study of blood T cell repertoires in COVID-19. In the study overall: Italy, Spain and the United States were the sources of the convalescent and acute COVID-19 samples.

This CDR3 has 15 residues. CDR1 and CDR2 from the germline V gene are WNHNN and SYGVQD (reference sequence). After removal of 3 bases from V and 5 bases from J, the junction contained 7 bases not matched to a gene. The gene calls are TRBV10-1 and TRBJ2-7, with 10 bases aligning to TRBD2. The receptor was isolated from a man in his fifties with active or convalescent COVID-19. The sample taken for sequencing was peripheral blood. The CDR3 DNA sequence: TGCGCCAGCAGTGACCCCAGCGGGGGGGCCCACGAGCAGTACTTC. As protein: CASSDPSGGAHEQYF.